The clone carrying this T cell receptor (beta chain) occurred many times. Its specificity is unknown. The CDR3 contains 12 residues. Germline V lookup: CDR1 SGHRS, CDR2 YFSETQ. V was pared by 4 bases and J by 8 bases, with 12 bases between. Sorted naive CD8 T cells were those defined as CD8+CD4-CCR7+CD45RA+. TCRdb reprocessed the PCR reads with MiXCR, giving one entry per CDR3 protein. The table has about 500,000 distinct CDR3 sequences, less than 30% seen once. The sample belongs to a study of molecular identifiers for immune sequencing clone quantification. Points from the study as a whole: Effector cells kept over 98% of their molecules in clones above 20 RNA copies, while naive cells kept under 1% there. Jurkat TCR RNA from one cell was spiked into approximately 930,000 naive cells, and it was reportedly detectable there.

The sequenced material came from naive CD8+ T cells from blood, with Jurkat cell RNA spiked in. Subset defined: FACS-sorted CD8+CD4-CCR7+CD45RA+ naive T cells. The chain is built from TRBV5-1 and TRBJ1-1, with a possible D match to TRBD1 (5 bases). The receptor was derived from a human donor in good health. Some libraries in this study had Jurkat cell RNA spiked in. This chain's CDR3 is CASSPVGGEAFF. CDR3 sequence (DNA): TGCGCCAGCAGCCCCGTGGGGGGGGAAGCTTTCTTT.